This record concerns one T cell receptor (beta chain) sequence. Antigen specificity is unknown. Prepared libraries of TCR beta cDNA carried unique molecular identifiers. Input of 1 to 10 million T cells yielded some 500,000 cDNA molecules. TCRdb ran MiXCR on the PCR reads and lists one entry per CDR3 protein. The table records 450,000 to 650,000 distinct CDR3 sequences, around 40% of them present only once. The data belong to a study of post-analysis software for immune sequencing data. About the study: Included among the disease courses, which were recorded for the cohort, were relapsing-remitting, secondary progressive and progressive-relapsing multiple sclerosis.

CDR3 size: 15 residues. The V segment lost 6 bases and the J segment 1 base; nucleotides outside the gene matches: 8. Whole-study results and caveats: Patients with multiple sclerosis recorded significantly lower normalized Chao1 diversity than controls, the study found. When the samples were clustered directly with F measure, those that had been prepared in the same batch showed strong co-clustering. Controls had lower frequencies than patients of 4 or 5 TRBV segments, which included TRBV5-6, TRBV5-1 and TRBV20-1.

The gene calls are TRBV12-3 or TRBV12-4 and TRBJ1-1, with TRBD1 matching 7 bases. The receptor was derived from a girl aged 10-17 years with multiple sclerosis. Sequenced sample: blood. CDR3: CASRKRQGGNTEAFF. The CDR3 DNA follows: TGTGCCAGCAGGAAGCGACAGGGAGGGAACACTGAAGCTTTCTTT.